The 10 T cell receptor beta chains given below trace back to one sample, sequenced in a study of T cell repertoires in cytomegalovirus infection. Each CDR3 protein gets one entry after TCRdb re-called the reads with MiXCR. Found here are approximately 500,000 distinct CDR3 sequences, 16% of them singletons; the top ten hold about 24%. Sequencing used CD8+ T cells from PBMCs. The source is a human donor in good health (CMV status not recorded). Some clones in this sample may be carry-over from other donors' samples.

This clonotype was seen ten or more times. The J gene is TRBJ1-2, the V gene TRBV7-9; D is possibly TRBD1 (5 bases). The V gene lost 0 bases and the J gene lost 4 bases, with 12 bases spanning the gap. There are 15 residues in the CDR3. Germline lookup yields CDR1 SEHNR and CDR2 FQNEAQ (reference sequence). CDR3 DNA: TGTGCCAGCAGCTTAGCTCGGGGGACTAGCTATGGCTACACCTTC. This encodes CASSLARGTSYGYTF.

This chain uses TRBV5-6 with TRBJ2-3; 11 positions agree with TRBD2. The V gene's germline CDR1 is SGHDT and CDR2 YYEEEE. V was clipped by 4 bases and J by 2 bases; unmatched bases: 9. The CDR3 consists of 17 residues. For the CDR3, the DNA is TGTGCCAGCAGCGTTATAGCTAGCGGGGGGTTCACAGATACGCAGTATTTT. Residues: CASSVIASGGFTDTQYF.

This clonotype was detected only a few times. The chain joins TRBV12-3 or TRBV12-4 to TRBJ1-3; weak D call: TRBD1 (5 bases). This CDR3 is 12 amino acids long. Trimming cost V 8 bases and J 4 bases, with 9 bases left between them. The DNA of the CDR3 is TGTGCCAGCGGGGGAGCGGGAAACACCATATATTTT. It is translated as CASGGAGNTIYF.

The table lists this clonotype with many counts. This chain uses TRBV7-8 with TRBJ2-7, with unresolved D. Germline V CDR1 and CDR2: SGHVS, FQNEAQ. The CDR3 loop spans 14 amino acids. The V end was cut by 5 bases, the J end by 5 bases, with 16 bases between. This chain's CDR3 is CASSALKGFHEQYF. DNA of the CDR3: TGTGCCAGCAGCGCACTGAAAGGGTTTCACGAGCAGTACTTC.

This clonotype was observed a few times. The rearrangement joins TRBV27 to TRBJ1-2; 10 bases map to TRBD1. Germline CDR1 reads MNHEY; CDR2 reads SMNVEV (reference sequence). V shed 3 bases and J 4 bases; nucleotides not matched to a gene: 8. The CDR3 is 16 amino acids. This CDR3 is CASSLGQGLIPYGYTF. DNA for the CDR3: TGTGCCAGCAGTTTGGGACAGGGGTTGATTCCCTATGGCTACACCTTC.

This clonotype has ten or more counts. The chain employs TRBV4-1 and TRBJ1-5; tentatively, D is TRBD1 (5 bases). Germline V gene data show CDR1 as MGHRA and CDR2 as YSYEKL. The CDR3 is made up of 16 amino acids. V lost 0 bases and J lost 3, with 12 bases in between. DNA of the CDR3: TGCGCCAGCAGCCAAGATCGGGGACGGATCAATCAGCCCCAGCATTTT. This sequence encodes CASSQDRGRINQPQHF.

This clonotype was counted many times. The chain employs TRBV10-3 and TRBJ1-6; D is undetermined. CDR1 is ENHRY and CDR2 is SYGVKD in the germline V gene. Trimming pared 7 bases from V and 6 bases from J, leaving 13 bases between. The CDR3 totals 14 residues. The CDR3 here is CAIMDGTSNSPLHF. CDR3 bases: TGTGCCATCATGGACGGTACCAGTAATTCACCCCTCCACTTT.

This clonotype occurred a few times. V usage is TRBV6-6 and J usage is TRBJ2-3; 9 nucleotides line up with TRBD1. The germline V gene has CDR1 MNHNY and CDR2 SVGAGI (reference sequence). Trimming cost V 8 bases and J 4 bases; bases outside gene matches: 7. This CDR3 is built from 14 residues. The CDR3 spells CASLGTGSADTQYF. In nucleotides, the CDR3 is TGTGCCAGCCTCGGGACAGGGTCAGCAGATACGCAGTATTTT.

The chain is built from TRBV7-3 and TRBJ2-1; no clear D gene. This CDR3 has 13 amino acids. With 3 bases removed from V and 6 bases from J, the gap between germline ends came to 9 bases. Germline CDR1 and CDR2: SGHTA and FQGTGA. The CDR3 nucleotides are TGTGCCAGCAGCTTTACGCATGGCAATGAGCAGTTCTTC. Translated, it gives CASSFTHGNEQFF. The complete variable domain, with remaining parts taken from reference TRBV7-3 and TRBJ2-1, reads GAGVSQTPSNKVTEKGKYVELRCDPISGHTALYWYRQSLGQGPEFLIYFQGTGAADDSGLPNDRFFAVRPEGSVSTLKIQRTERGDSAVYLCASSFTHGNEQFFGPGTRLTVL.

In this sample, this clonotype turned up many times. The chain recombines TRBV7-8 with TRBJ2-7, with unresolved D. Germline lookup yields CDR1 SGHVS and CDR2 FQNEAQ. This CDR3 comprises 12 residues. V lost 5 bases and J lost 3, with 8 bases in between. The CDR3 reads CASSPFNYEQYF. DNA of the CDR3: TGTGCCAGCAGCCCATTCAACTACGAGCAGTACTTC.